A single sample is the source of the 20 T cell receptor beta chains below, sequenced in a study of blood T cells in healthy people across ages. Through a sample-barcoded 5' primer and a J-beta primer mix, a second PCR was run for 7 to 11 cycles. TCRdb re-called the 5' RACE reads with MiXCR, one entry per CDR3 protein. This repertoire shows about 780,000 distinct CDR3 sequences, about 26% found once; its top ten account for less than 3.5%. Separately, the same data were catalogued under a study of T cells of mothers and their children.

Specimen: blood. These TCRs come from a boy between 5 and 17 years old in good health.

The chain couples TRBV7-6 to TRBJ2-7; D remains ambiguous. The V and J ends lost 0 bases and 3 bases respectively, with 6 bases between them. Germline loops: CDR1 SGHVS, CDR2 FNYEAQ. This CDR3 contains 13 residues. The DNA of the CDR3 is TGTGCCAGCAGCTTAGCAGTCTACTACGAGCAGTACTTC. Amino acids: CASSLAVYYEQYF.

CDR3 nucleotide sequence: TGCGCCAGCCTCCCTTCGCGGGACAGCAATCAGCCCCAGCATTTT. It yields the protein CASLPSRDSNQPQHF. The V and J genes are TRBV4-1 and TRBJ1-5, with D perhaps TRBD1 (5 bases). CDR3 length equals 15 residues. CDR1 is MGHRA, CDR2 YSYEKL, per germline. V was clipped by 8 bases and J by 1 base, with 15 bases between them.

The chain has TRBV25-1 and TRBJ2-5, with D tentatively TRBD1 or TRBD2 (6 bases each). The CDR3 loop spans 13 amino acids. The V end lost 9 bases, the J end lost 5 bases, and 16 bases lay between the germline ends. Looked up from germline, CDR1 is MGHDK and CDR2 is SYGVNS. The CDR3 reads CASLAQGGETQYF. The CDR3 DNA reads TGTGCCAGTCTTGCACAGGGAGGCGAGACCCAGTACTTC.

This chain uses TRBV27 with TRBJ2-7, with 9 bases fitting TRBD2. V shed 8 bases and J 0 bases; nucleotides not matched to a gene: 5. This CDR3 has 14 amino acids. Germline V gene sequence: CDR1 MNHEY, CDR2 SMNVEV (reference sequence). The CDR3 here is CASGRRGGSYEQYF. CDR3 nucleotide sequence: TGTGCCAGCGGGCGGCGGGGGGGCTCCTACGAGCAGTACTTC.

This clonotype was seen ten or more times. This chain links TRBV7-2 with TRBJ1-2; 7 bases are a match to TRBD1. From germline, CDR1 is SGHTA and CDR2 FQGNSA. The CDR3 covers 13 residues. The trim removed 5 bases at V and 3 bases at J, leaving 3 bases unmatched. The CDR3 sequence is CASSAGTDYGYTF. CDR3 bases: TGTGCCAGCAGCGCCGGGACAGACTATGGCTACACCTTC.

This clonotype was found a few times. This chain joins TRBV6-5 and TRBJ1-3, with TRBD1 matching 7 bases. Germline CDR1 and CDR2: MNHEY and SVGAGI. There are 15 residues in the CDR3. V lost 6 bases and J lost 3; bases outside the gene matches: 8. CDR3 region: CASRSVNRGGNTIYF. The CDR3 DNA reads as TGTGCCAGCAGGAGTGTAAACAGGGGTGGAAACACCATATATTTT.

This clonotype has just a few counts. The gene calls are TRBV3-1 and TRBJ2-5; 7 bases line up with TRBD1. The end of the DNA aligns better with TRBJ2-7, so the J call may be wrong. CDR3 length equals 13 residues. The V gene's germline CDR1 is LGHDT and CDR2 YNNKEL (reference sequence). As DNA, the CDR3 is TGTGCCAGCAGCCACGCGGACAGGTACGAGCAGTACTTC. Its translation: CASSHADRYEQYF.

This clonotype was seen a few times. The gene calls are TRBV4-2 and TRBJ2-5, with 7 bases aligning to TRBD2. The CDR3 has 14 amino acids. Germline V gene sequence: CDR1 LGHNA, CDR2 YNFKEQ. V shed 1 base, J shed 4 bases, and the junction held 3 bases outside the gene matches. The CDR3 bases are TGTGCCAGCAGCCAAGGGGCTAGCGGAGAGACCCAGTACTTC. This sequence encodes CASSQGASGETQYF.

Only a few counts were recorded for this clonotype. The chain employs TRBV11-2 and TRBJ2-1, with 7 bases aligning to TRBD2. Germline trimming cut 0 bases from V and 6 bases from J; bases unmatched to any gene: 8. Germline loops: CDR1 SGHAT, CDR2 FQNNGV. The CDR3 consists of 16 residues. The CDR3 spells CASSLDGLAACNEQFF. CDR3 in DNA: TGTGCCAGCAGCTTAGACGGGCTAGCGGCTTGCAATGAGCAGTTCTTC.

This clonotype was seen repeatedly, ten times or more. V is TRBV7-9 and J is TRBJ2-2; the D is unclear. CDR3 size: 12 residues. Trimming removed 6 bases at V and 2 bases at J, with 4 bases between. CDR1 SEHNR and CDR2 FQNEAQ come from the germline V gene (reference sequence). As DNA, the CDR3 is TGTGCCAGCAGGCAAAACACCGGGGAGCTGTTTTTT. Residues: CASRQNTGELFF.

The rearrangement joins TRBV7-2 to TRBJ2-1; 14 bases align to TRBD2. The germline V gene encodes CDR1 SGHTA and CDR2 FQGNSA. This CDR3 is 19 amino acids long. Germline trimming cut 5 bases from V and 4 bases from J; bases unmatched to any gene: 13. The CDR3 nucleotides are TGTGCCAGCAGCCGTCCCGGGACTAGCGGGGGCCTAGGATACAATGAGCAGTTCTTC. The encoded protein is CASSRPGTSGGLGYNEQFF.

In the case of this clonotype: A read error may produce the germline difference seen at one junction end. In DNA, the CDR3 is TGTGCCAGCAGTACTACAGGGGTCGGGGGGCTGTTTTTT. Translating it yields CASSTTGVGGLFF. The V and J genes are TRBV12-3 or TRBV12-4 and TRBJ2-2, with TRBD1 as a possible D gene (7 bases). This CDR3 is built from 13 residues.

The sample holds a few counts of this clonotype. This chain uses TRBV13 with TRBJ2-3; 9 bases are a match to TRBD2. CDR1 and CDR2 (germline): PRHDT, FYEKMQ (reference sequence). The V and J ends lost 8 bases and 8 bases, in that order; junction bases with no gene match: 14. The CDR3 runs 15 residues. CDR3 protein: CASSPGLAVFGTQYF. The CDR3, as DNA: TGTGCCAGCTCACCGGGACTAGCAGTTTTTGGTACGCAGTATTTT.

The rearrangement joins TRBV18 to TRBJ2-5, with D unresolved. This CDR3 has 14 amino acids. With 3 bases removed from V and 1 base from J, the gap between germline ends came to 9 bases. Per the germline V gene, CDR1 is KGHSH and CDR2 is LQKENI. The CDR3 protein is CASSPQYTQETQYF. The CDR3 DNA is TGTGCCAGCTCACCTCAGTATACCCAAGAGACCCAGTACTTC. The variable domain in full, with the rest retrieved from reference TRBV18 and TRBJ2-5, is NAGVMQNPRHLVRRRGQEARLRCSPMKGHSHVYWYRQLPEEGLKFMVYLQKENIIDESGMPKERFSAEFPKEGPSILRIQQVVRGDSAAYFCASSPQYTQETQYFGPGTRLLVL.

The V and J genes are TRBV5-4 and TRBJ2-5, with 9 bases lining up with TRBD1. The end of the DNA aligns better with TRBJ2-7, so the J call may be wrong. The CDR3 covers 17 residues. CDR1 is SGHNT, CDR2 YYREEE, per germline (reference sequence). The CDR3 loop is CASRQDTGTGKLYEQYF. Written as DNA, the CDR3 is TGTGCCAGCAGACAAGATACCGGGACAGGGAAACTTTACGAGCAGTACTTC.

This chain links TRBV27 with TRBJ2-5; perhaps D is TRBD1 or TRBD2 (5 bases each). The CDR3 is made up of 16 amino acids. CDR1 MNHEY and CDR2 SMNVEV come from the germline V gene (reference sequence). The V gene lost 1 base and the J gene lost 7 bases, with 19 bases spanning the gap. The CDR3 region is CASSLWAGTADATQYF. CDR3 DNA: TGTGCCAGCAGTTTATGGGCCGGGACGGCTGACGCGACCCAGTACTTC.

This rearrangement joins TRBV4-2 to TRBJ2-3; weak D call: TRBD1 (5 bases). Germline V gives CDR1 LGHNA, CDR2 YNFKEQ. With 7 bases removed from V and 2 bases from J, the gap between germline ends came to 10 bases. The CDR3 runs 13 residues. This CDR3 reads CASMDISTDTQYF. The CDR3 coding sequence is TGTGCCAGCATGGACATTTCCACAGATACGCAGTATTTT.

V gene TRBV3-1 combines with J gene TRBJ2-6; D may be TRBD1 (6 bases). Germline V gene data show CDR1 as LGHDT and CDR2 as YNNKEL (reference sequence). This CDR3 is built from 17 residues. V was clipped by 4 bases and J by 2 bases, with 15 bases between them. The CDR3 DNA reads TGTGCCAGCAGCCCTACCCCTGACAGGACTGGGGCCAACGTCCTGACTTTC. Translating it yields CASSPTPDRTGANVLTF.

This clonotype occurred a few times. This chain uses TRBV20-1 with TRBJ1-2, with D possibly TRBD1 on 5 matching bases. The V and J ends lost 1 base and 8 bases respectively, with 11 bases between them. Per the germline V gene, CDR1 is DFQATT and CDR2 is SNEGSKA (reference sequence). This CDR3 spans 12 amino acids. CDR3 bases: TGCAGTGCTAGAGGGGGGATTAGAGGCTACACCTTC. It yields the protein CSARGGIRGYTF.

Written as DNA, the CDR3 is TGTGCCAGCAGTGTGGAGGCGCGCTACGAGCAGTACTTC. It codes for CASSVEARYEQYF. The rearrangement joins TRBV2 to TRBJ2-1, with D possibly being TRBD2 (5 bases). The J call may not be correct, given that the DNA end is closer to TRBJ2-7. CDR3 size: 13 residues. Germline CDR1 SNHLY, CDR2 FYNNEI.